The 19 T cell receptor beta chains below come from one sample, sequenced in a study of blood T cell repertoires in COVID-19 (TCRdb year 2020). The receptor library was made with the immunoSEQ multiplex PCR assay. Sourced from immuneACCESS, this table was stored by TCRdb with only in-frame sequences that have V and J called. A share of the clones is absent; for the studies checked, an unresolved V gene accounts for under half, and the remainder has no known explanation. The sample data list about 250,000 clones, and 88% of these were observed just once. The ten largest clonotypes hold over 1.1% of the sample. Sequencing was done on a sample of peripheral blood. The receptors come from a man at least 80 years old with acute or convalescent COVID-19.

The DNA for the CDR3 is TGTGCCATCAGTGAGGAACAGGGGAGGACCGGGGAGCTGTTTTTT. Translated, it gives CAISEEQGRTGELFF. The rearrangement joins TRBV10-3 to TRBJ2-2; possibly TRBD1 for D (7 bases). Germline assignment: CDR1 ENHRY and CDR2 SYGVKD. The CDR3 contains 15 residues. The ends were cut back, 2 bases at V and 5 bases at J, with 12 bases in the middle.

The genes are TRBV2 and TRBJ1-1; no clear D. CDR3 length: 14 amino acids. CDR1 is SNHLY and CDR2 is FYNNEI in the germline V gene. V was shortened by 5 bases and J by 4 bases, with 14 bases between the two germline ends. The CDR3 reads CASSMRVVTTEAFF. Written as DNA, the CDR3 is TGTGCCAGCAGTATGAGGGTGGTAACCACTGAAGCTTTCTTT.

The rearrangement uses TRBV3-1 (or the pseudogene TRBV3-2) and TRBJ1-5, with 8 bases identical to TRBD1. Germline V CDR1 and CDR2: LGHDT, YNNKEL (reference sequence). The CDR3 spans 15 residues. The ends lost 0 bases at V and 6 bases at J; junction bases unmatched: 4. CDR3 residues: CASSQDGTGPQPQHF. The CDR3 nucleotides are TGTGCCAGCAGCCAAGACGGGACAGGTCCTCAGCCCCAGCATTTT.

This chain uses TRBV6-1 with TRBJ1-2; 9 bases are a match to TRBD1. This CDR3 spans 15 amino acids. Germline CDR1 is MNHNS and CDR2 is SASEGT. V trimming: 0 bases; J trimming: 12 bases; junction bases outside the gene matches: 11. The CDR3 DNA sequence: TGTGCCAGCAGTGAAGCTGGGACAGGGAGGAATAGGCACACCTTC. Protein: CASSEAGTGRNRHTF.

The chain has TRBV9 and TRBJ2-5; 16 positions agree with TRBD2. The trim removed 4 bases at V and 2 bases at J, leaving 8 bases unmatched. The CDR3 runs 18 residues. From germline, CDR1 is SGDLS and CDR2 YYNGEE. The CDR3 here is CASSLGTSGGAGQETQYF. The CDR3 bases are TGTGCCAGCAGCCTGGGGACTAGCGGGGGGGCAGGGCAAGAGACCCAGTACTTC.

This sequence joins TRBV10-2 and TRBJ2-7; 8 positions agree with TRBD2. The CDR3 covers 15 residues. Germline loops: CDR1 WSHSY, CDR2 SAAADI. Losses at the gene ends were 8 bases for V and 6 bases for J; bases not matched to a gene: 15. The DNA of the CDR3 is TGCGCCAGCGGGGAAATAGCGGGAAACCCGGGCGAGCAGTACTTC. It is translated as CASGEIAGNPGEQYF.

The chain carries TRBV5-1 and TRBJ1-2; 8 positions match TRBD1. Germline lookup yields CDR1 SGHRS and CDR2 YFSETQ. The CDR3 is made up of 14 amino acids. After removal of 4 bases from V and 5 bases from J, the junction contained 7 bases not matched to a gene. The CDR3 reads CASSSDRGDYGYTF. The CDR3 DNA follows: TGCGCCAGCAGCAGCGACAGGGGAGATTATGGCTACACCTTC.

The chain couples TRBV4-1 to TRBJ1-5; D is uncertain. In germline, CDR1 is MGHRA, CDR2 YSYEKL. CDR3 length: 15 amino acids. V was trimmed by 0 bases and J by 7 bases, leaving 13 bases between them. The CDR3 is CASSQDLVYRQPQHF. The CDR3 region has the DNA TGCGCCAGCAGCCAAGATTTGGTGTACCGGCAGCCCCAGCATTTT.

The V gene is TRBV7-9, the J gene TRBJ1-1, with a tentative D call TRBD1 (6 bases). This CDR3 contains 13 residues. CDR1 and CDR2 (germline): SEHNR, FQNEAQ (reference sequence). V dropped 1 base and J dropped 8 bases, with 11 bases sitting between them. The CDR3 nucleotides read TGTGCCAGCAGCTTAGTAAGCGGGACAGAAGCTTTCTTT. This sequence encodes CASSLVSGTEAFF.

The chain recombines TRBV5-1 with TRBJ1-3, with D possibly TRBD1 on 6 matching bases. Germline-derived CDR1 and CDR2 are SGHRS and YFSETQ. The CDR3 has 16 residues. V was shortened by 1 base and J by 0 bases, with 11 bases between the two germline ends. DNA of the CDR3: TGCGCCAGCAGCTTGTCAGGGGCTAACTCTGGAAACACCATATATTTT. Protein product: CASSLSGANSGNTIYF.

The chain has TRBV7-9 and TRBJ2-3; D possibly corresponds to TRBD2 (6 bases). V was pared by 1 base and J by 3 bases, with 11 bases between. There are 15 residues in the CDR3. Germline V gene data show CDR1 as SEHNR and CDR2 as FQNEAQ (reference sequence). This CDR3 reads CASSLGDFRTDTQYF. CDR3 bases: TGTGCCAGCAGCTTAGGGGACTTCCGTACAGATACGCAGTATTTT.

The chain joins TRBV4-2 to TRBJ2-2; tentative D call: TRBD1 (6 bases). The length of the CDR3 is 17 residues. The germline CDR1 and CDR2 sequences are LGHNA and YNFKEQ. Trimming shortened V by 4 bases and J by 4 bases, and 19 bases separated the two germline ends. Written as DNA, the CDR3 is TGTGCCAGCAGCCCCCAACAGGGTGCGTGGAGCACCGGGGAGCTGTTTTTT. Its protein product is CASSPQQGAWSTGELFF.

V is TRBV7-2 and J is TRBJ1-2, with D perhaps TRBD1 (5 bases). Trimming took 5 bases from V and 7 from J, leaving 20 bases between them. Germline CDR1 reads SGHTA; CDR2 reads FQGNSA. CDR3 length: 15 amino acids. In DNA form, the CDR3 reads TGTGCCAGCAGCCCCCAATCAGGGAAATCGGGTGGCTACACCTTC. Translation: CASSPQSGKSGGYTF.

The chain couples TRBV28 to TRBJ2-3, with 12 bases that match TRBD2. With V trimmed by 5 bases and J by 6 bases, 6 bases remained unmatched. The CDR3 contains 15 residues. The V gene's germline CDR1 is MDHEN and CDR2 SYDVKM. The CDR3 reads CASSHPTSGSDTQYF. The DNA of the CDR3 is TGTGCCAGCAGTCACCCGACTAGCGGGAGCGATACGCAGTATTTT.

The V call is TRBV19, the J call TRBJ2-7; D call uncertain. The CDR3 spans 13 residues. Trimming removed 5 bases at V and 5 bases at J, with 13 bases between. Germline V gene sequence: CDR1 LNHDA, CDR2 SQIVND (reference sequence). The CDR3 is CASSLQIDNEQYF. The CDR3 DNA is TGTGCCAGTAGTCTGCAGATTGACAACGAGCAGTACTTC.

The chain couples TRBV5-5 to TRBJ1-1, with D possibly matching TRBD1 (5 bases). Between the trimmed V and J ends, which lost 2 bases and 4 bases, there was a span of 9 bases. CDR3 length: 13 amino acids. Per the germline V gene, CDR1 is SGHKS and CDR2 is YYEKEE (reference sequence). In DNA form, the CDR3 reads TGTGCCAGCAGCTTCGGGGGACCCACTGAAGCTTTCTTT. Residues: CASSFGGPTEAFF.

V and J are TRBV3-1 (or the pseudogene TRBV3-2) and TRBJ1-2; 7 bases fit TRBD1. The CDR3 loop spans 13 amino acids. The trim removed 4 bases at V and 6 bases at J, leaving 5 bases unmatched. CDR1 and CDR2 from the germline V gene are LGHDT and YNNKEL (reference sequence). Here the CDR3 DNA reads TGTGCCAGCAGCCTCCGACAGGGTGATGGCTACACCTTC. This translates into CASSLRQGDGYTF.

V is TRBV6-6 and J is TRBJ1-3; 7 positions match TRBD1. CDR1 is MNHNY, CDR2 SVGAGI, per germline (reference sequence). CDR3 length: 16 amino acids. V trimming: 5 bases; J trimming: 0 bases; junction bases outside the gene matches: 7. The chain's CDR3 is CASSRGGLFSGNTIYF. Written as DNA, the CDR3 is TGTGCCAGCAGTCGAGGGGGCCTGTTCTCTGGAAACACCATATATTTT.

This chain links TRBV6-4 with TRBJ1-6; 8 bases are a match to TRBD1. CDR3 size: 18 residues. Germline values: CDR1 MRHNA, CDR2 SNTAGT. J was trimmed by 5 bases and V by 5 bases; bases with no gene match: 14. DNA of the CDR3: TGTGCCAGCAGTCGGACAGGGCGGATCGTGGGGGATAATTCACCCCTCCACTTT. Residues: CASSRTGRIVGDNSPLHF.